These 5 T cell receptor beta chains originate from one sample sequenced in a study of identical twins. TCRdb analysed the 5' RACE reads with MiXCR anew, one entry per CDR3 protein. The data show around 250,000 distinct CDR3 sequences, approximately 7% seen once. This sample also appeared in a second study, on yellow fever vaccine responses in identical twins.

The sample was memory (CD45RO+) T cells sorted from blood. Receptor source: a woman aged 18-29 years in good health.

The V and J genes are TRBV24-1 and TRBJ2-1; TRBD2 aligns across 8 bases. Germline CDR1 and CDR2: KGHDR and SFDVKD. The CDR3 spans 16 residues. V shed 2 bases, J shed 6 bases, and the junction held 8 bases outside the gene matches. CDR3: CATSDSAGVGGNEQFF. The DNA for the CDR3 is TGTGCCACCAGTGATTCAGCGGGAGTGGGGGGCAATGAGCAGTTCTTC.

The chain recombines TRBV5-1 with TRBJ1-1, with D possibly being TRBD1 (5 bases). The ends were cut back, 4 bases at V and 0 bases at J, with 13 bases in the middle. The length of the CDR3 is 15 residues. CDR1 is SGHRS, CDR2 YFSETQ, per germline. CDR3 coding DNA: TGCGCCAGCAGCGTTCAAGGGGAACTGAACACTGAAGCTTTCTTT. Protein: CASSVQGELNTEAFF.

This clonotype was observed at least ten times. The chain combines TRBV12-3 or TRBV12-4 with TRBJ2-5, with D perhaps matching TRBD2 (5 bases). The CDR3 has 15 amino acids. Trimming shortened V by 3 bases and J by 5 bases, and 16 bases separated the two germline ends. DNA for the CDR3: TGTGCCAGCAGTTTTATCAGCCGCCCGGGGGAGACCCAGTACTTC. Protein sequence: CASSFISRPGETQYF.

The V call is TRBV7-6, the J call TRBJ2-2, with 12 bases aligning to TRBD2. The CDR3 runs 17 residues. Germline V gives CDR1 SGHVS, CDR2 FNYEAQ. V shed 6 bases, J shed 8 bases, and the junction held 13 bases outside the gene matches. The CDR3 loop is CASRKTSGGFLSGELFF. The CDR3 region has the DNA TGTGCCAGCAGGAAGACTAGCGGGGGATTTTTATCTGGGGAGCTGTTTTTT.

This clonotype came up a few times. The chain links TRBV6-1 to TRBJ1-3; TRBD1 might be the D (6 bases). Germline CDR1 MNHNS, CDR2 SASEGT. Trimming shortened V by 6 bases and J by 9 bases, and 18 bases separated the two germline ends. This CDR3 is built from 14 residues. The CDR3: CASRDSRGQPTIYF. The CDR3 DNA reads TGTGCCAGCAGAGATTCCAGGGGACAACCCACCATATATTTT.